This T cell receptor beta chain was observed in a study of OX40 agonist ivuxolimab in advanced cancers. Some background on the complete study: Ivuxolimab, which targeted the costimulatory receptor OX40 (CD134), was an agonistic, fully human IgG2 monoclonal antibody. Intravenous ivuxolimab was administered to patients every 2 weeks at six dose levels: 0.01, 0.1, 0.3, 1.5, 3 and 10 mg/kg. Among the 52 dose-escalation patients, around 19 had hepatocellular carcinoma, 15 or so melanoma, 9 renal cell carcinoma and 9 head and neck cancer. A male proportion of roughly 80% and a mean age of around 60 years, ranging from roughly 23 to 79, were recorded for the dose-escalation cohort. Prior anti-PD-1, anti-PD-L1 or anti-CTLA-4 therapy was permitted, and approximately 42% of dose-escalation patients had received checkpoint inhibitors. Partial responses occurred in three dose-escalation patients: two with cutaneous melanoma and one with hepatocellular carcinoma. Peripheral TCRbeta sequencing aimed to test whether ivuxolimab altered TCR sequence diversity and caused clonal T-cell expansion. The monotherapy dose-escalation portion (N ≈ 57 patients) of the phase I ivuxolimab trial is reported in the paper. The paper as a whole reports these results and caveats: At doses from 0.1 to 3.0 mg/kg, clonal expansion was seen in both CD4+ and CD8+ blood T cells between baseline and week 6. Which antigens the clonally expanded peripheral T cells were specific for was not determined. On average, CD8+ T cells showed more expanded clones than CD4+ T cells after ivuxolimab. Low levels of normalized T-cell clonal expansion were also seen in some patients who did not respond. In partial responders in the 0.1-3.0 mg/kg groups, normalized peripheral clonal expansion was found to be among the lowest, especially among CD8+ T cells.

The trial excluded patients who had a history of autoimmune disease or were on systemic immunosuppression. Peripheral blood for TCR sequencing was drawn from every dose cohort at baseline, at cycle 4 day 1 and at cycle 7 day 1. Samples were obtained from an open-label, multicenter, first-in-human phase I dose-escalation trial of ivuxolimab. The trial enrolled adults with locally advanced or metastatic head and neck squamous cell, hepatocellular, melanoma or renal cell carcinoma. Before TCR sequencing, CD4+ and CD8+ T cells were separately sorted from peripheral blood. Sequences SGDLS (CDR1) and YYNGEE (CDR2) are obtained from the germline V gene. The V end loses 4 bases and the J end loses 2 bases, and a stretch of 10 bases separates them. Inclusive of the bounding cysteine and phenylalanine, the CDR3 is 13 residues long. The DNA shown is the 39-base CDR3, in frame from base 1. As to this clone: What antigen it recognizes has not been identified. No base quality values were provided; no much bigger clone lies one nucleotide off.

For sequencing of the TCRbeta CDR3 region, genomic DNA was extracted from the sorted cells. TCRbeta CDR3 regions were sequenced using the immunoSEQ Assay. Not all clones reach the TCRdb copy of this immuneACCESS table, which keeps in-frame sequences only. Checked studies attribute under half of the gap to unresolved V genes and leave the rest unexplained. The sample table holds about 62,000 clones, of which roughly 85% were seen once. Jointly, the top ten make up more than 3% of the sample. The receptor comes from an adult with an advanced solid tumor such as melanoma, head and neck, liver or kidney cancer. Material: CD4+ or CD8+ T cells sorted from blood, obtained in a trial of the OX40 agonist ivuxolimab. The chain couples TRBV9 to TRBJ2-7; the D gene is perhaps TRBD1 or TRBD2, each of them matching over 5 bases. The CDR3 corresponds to CASSPSGPYEQYF. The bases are TGTGCCAGCAGCCCCTCGGGGCCCTACGAGCAGTACTTC.